The 21 T cell receptor beta chains listed next were all sequenced from one sample in a study of T cell responses to AZD1222 COVID-19 vaccine. The protocol was immunoSEQ multiplex PCR, while the TCRdb copy is restricted to in-frame clones and leaves out a portion. This table has 150,000 or so clones, roughly nine tenths appearing once. Sequenced here: peripheral blood, sampled on day 0 of AZD1222 vaccination. The receptors here all came from an adult in good health.

The chain has TRBV11-2 and TRBJ1-1; a weak D match, TRBD1 (5 bases). CDR1 is SGHAT and CDR2 is FQNNGV in the germline V gene. The CDR3 spans 14 residues. The V end was cut by 4 bases, the J end by 1 base, with 10 bases between. For the CDR3, the DNA is TGTGCCAGCAGCTCCCGGGACGGGAACACTGAAGCTTTCTTT. It is translated as CASSSRDGNTEAFF.

This clone appeared once. The chain is built from TRBV27 and TRBJ1-6; no definite D call. Germline V gene sequence: CDR1 MNHEY, CDR2 SMNVEV (reference sequence). CDR3 length: 15 residues. Trimming left V 6 bases short and J 9 bases short, with 18 bases between. The chain's CDR3 is CASRQKSGSGSPLHF. The CDR3 DNA reads as TGTGCCAGCAGACAAAAGTCGGGGTCTGGTTCACCCCTCCACTTT.

The chain uses TRBV5-1 and TRBJ1-1, with D possibly TRBD1 on 5 matching bases. The CDR3 sequence is 13 residues long. The V gene's germline CDR1 is SGHRS and CDR2 YFSETQ. Trimming shortened V by 1 base and J by 7 bases, and 11 bases separated the two germline ends. In DNA form, the CDR3 reads TGCGCCAGCAGCTTGAAACAGGAGGGTGAAGCTTTCTTT. As protein: CASSLKQEGEAFF.

The rearrangement joins TRBV7-2 to TRBJ2-6, with D hard to call. This CDR3 region has 15 residues. Trimming pared 2 bases from V and 3 bases from J, leaving 8 bases between. CDR1 and CDR2 (germline): SGHTA, FQGNSA. The CDR3 DNA reads as TGTGCCAGCAGCTTAAGGTGGAGTGGGGCCAACGTCCTGACTTTC. This encodes CASSLRWSGANVLTF.

Details on this clone: Germline is not matched at one junction end, which may reflect a read error. The chain couples TRBV6-1 to TRBJ1-6; D possibly corresponds to TRBD1 (5 bases). Germline values: CDR1 MNHNS, CDR2 SASEGT. The CDR3 has 12 amino acids. CDR3 residues: CASSEGAPRVHF. The CDR3 coding sequence is TGTGCCAGCAGCGAAGGGGCCCCGAGGGTCCACTTT.

The chain carries TRBV5-4 and TRBJ2-2, with D unresolved. Germline V lookup: CDR1 SGHNT, CDR2 YYREEE (reference sequence). V was cut by 3 bases and J by 5 bases, with 11 bases left in between. This CDR3 region has 14 residues. The CDR3 spells CASSWALGTGELFF. Written as DNA, the CDR3 is TGTGCCAGCAGCTGGGCCCTGGGGACCGGGGAGCTGTTTTTT.

The CDR3 loop reads CATRGGRNTGELFF. The CDR3 DNA reads TGTGCCACCAGAGGTGGGAGGAACACCGGGGAGCTGTTTTTT. V is TRBV7-9 and J is TRBJ2-2, with a weak D call TRBD2 (5 bases). The CDR3 is made up of 14 amino acids. V was pared by 10 bases and J by 1 base, with 13 bases between. Germline-derived CDR1 and CDR2 are SEHNR and FQNEAQ (reference sequence).

This chain joins TRBV6-5 and TRBJ2-3, with D hard to call. This CDR3 contains 14 residues. Germline V gene lookup returns CDR1 MNHEY and CDR2 SVGAGI. V was cut by 8 bases and J by 3 bases, with 15 bases left in between. The CDR3 DNA reads TGTGCCAGCCTCCCTCTCGGGTCGACAGATACGCAGTATTTT. Translating it yields CASLPLGSTDTQYF.

The V and J genes are TRBV7-9 and TRBJ1-3; TRBD1 might be the D (5 bases). V lost 4 bases, J lost 1 base, and 11 bases lay in between. The germline CDR1 and CDR2 sequences are SEHNR and FQNEAQ (reference sequence). The CDR3 is made up of 15 amino acids. The CDR3 region is CASSSGTRSGNTIYF. Here the CDR3 DNA reads TGTGCCAGCAGCTCCGGGACCCGGTCTGGAAACACCATATATTTT.

This clone was detected once. This chain uses TRBV28 with TRBJ1-1; D might be TRBD1 (6 bases). CDR1 and CDR2 from the germline V gene are MDHEN and SYDVKM. Trimming pared 6 bases from V and 4 bases from J, leaving 12 bases between. The CDR3 runs 13 residues. The DNA of the CDR3 is TGTGCCAGCAGCCCATTGGACAGCACTGAAGCTTTCTTT. This translates into CASSPLDSTEAFF.

V and J are TRBV5-1 and TRBJ2-7, with a possible D match to TRBD1 (6 bases). Per the germline V gene, CDR1 is SGHRS and CDR2 is YFSETQ. V lost 1 base, J lost 4 bases, and 15 bases lay in between. The CDR3 covers 15 residues. CDR3 nucleotides: TGCGCCAGCAGCTTGTATGCAGGGACACCATACGAGCAGTACTTC. This gives the protein CASSLYAGTPYEQYF.

V usage is TRBV5-1 and J usage is TRBJ1-2; no reliable D call. V shed 6 bases and J shed 1 base, with 10 bases lying between them. This CDR3 region has 13 residues. CDR1 and CDR2 (germline): SGHRS, YFSETQ. Here the CDR3 reads CASKNNVNYGYTF. The CDR3 bases are TGCGCCAGCAAGAACAATGTTAACTATGGCTACACCTTC.

The chain employs TRBV6-5 and TRBJ2-3; 9 bases align to TRBD2. Germline trimming cut 11 bases from V and 1 base from J; bases unmatched to any gene: 7. Germline values: CDR1 MNHEY, CDR2 SVGAGI. The CDR3 spans 14 residues. The CDR3, as DNA: TGTGCCCTCAGCGGGGGGCGCCGCACAGATACGCAGTATTTT. Its translation: CALSGGRRTDTQYF.

Only one count was recorded for this clone. The genes are TRBV7-3 and TRBJ1-2; no clear D. The germline V gene has CDR1 SGHTA and CDR2 FQGTGA. V gave up 4 bases and J gave up 4 bases, with 7 bases separating them. The CDR3 extends over 12 amino acids. The CDR3, as DNA: TGTGCCAGCAGCTGGCAGAGCTATGGCTACACCTTC. Translation gives CASSWQSYGYTF.

This chain joins TRBV7-2 and TRBJ1-2; tentatively, D is TRBD1 (5 bases). CDR1 SGHTA and CDR2 FQGNSA come from the germline V gene. V lost 6 bases to trimming and J lost 7 bases, with 15 bases between them. The CDR3 spans 13 residues. In nucleotides, the CDR3 is TGTGCCAGCAGACTTACAAGGGGAAGTGGCTACACCTTC. This translates into CASRLTRGSGYTF.

The chain employs TRBV2 and TRBJ1-2; the D is unclear. Germline V lookup: CDR1 SNHLY, CDR2 FYNNEI. This CDR3 has 12 amino acids. V lost 4 bases to trimming and J lost 7 bases, with 10 bases between them. This CDR3 is CASSVGGLGYTF. The CDR3, as DNA: TGTGCCAGCAGTGTTGGCGGACTTGGCTACACCTTC.

The gene calls are TRBV11-3 and TRBJ2-5; 9 bases map to TRBD2. CDR3 length: 13 amino acids. J gave up 4 bases and V 7 bases, and 4 bases lay outside the gene matches. The germline V gene has CDR1 SGHNT and CDR2 YENEEA. CDR3 residues: CASTSGTGETQYF. CDR3 bases: TGTGCCAGCACTAGCGGGACTGGAGAGACCCAGTACTTC.

The rearrangement joins TRBV12-3 or TRBV12-4 to TRBJ2-2, with D unresolved. The CDR3 sequence is 11 residues long. The V end lost 6 bases, the J end lost 8 bases, and 7 bases lay between the germline ends. CDR3 DNA sequence: TGTGCCAGCAGCCTTATAGGGGAGCTGTTTTTT. This translates into CASSLIGELFF.

The gene calls are TRBV20-1 and TRBJ1-1; possible D gene TRBD1, 5 bases. Germline CDR1 and CDR2: DFQATT and SNEGSKA (reference sequence). With 3 bases removed from V and 0 bases from J, the gap between germline ends came to 11 bases. This CDR3 contains 14 residues. CDR3 coding DNA: TGCAGTGCTAGTCGGGGCAACATGAACACTGAAGCTTTCTTT. Its translation: CSASRGNMNTEAFF.

V gene TRBV5-6 combines with J gene TRBJ1-5; D unclear. Germline V lookup: CDR1 SGHDT, CDR2 YYEEEE. This CDR3 comprises 13 residues. V was trimmed by 1 base and J by 3 bases, leaving 5 bases between them. CDR3 loop: CASSLLNNQPQHF. The CDR3 DNA reads as TGTGCCAGCAGCTTGCTCAACAATCAGCCCCAGCATTTT.

This clone was recorded once. The chain couples TRBV18 to TRBJ2-2; perhaps TRBD2 as D (5 bases). The CDR3 is 15 amino acids. V gave up 2 bases and J gave up 4 bases, with 11 bases separating them. Germline V lookup: CDR1 KGHSH, CDR2 LQKENI. The CDR3 DNA follows: TGTGCCAGCTCACCATGGCGGGCGGCCACCGGGGAGCTGTTTTTT. It translates to CASSPWRAATGELFF.